This is a list of T cell receptor beta chains from one sample in a study of cytomegalovirus exposure and HLA in healthy donors. Data came from immunoSEQ multiplex PCR; TCRdb stores just in-frame clones and leaves some out. The table includes 110,000 to 150,000 clones, 75% detected once. Source material: PBMCs. Receptors originate from a man aged 40-49 years in good health and CMV-seronegative. CDR3s leave out the opening cysteine and the closing phenylalanine or tryptophan.

J gene | V gene | CDR3 protein
TRBJ2-7 | TRBV13 | ASSPPPGQGTYEQY
TRBJ2-2 | TRBV5-5 | ASSLGASERAGELF
TRBJ2-5 | TRBV5-6 | ASSLDGREGTQY
TRBJ2-1 | TRBV29-1 | SVDSGGLSLATPADEQF
TRBJ2-7 | TRBV6-5 | ASSYVLAGYQY
TRBJ1-2 | TRBV9 | ASSVGGGNNYGYT
TRBJ1-2 | TRBV4-3 | ASSQARGSYGYT
TRBJ2-7 | TRBV7-2 | ASSQERGGVGGH
TRBJ1-1 | TRBV30 | AWSATGRDTEAF
TRBJ2-5 | TRBV10-3 | AISESLAGGTGDQETQY
TRBJ1-3 | TRBV5-6 | ASSSDRALSGNTIY
TRBJ2-7 | TRBV5-1 | ASSLSSGTIREQY
TRBJ2-1 | TRBV7-2 | ASSLAGQGQF
TRBJ2-7 | TRBV6-5 | ASSYGASSYEQY
TRBJ1-1 | TRBV5-1 | ASSLLRGRAEAF
TRBJ2-2 | TRBV5-4 | ASSSRQGSTGELF
TRBJ2-3 | TRBV9 | ASSVVGLERGDPTDTQY
TRBJ1-5 | TRBV6-1 | ATRQGSGGNQPQH
TRBJ2-1 | TRBV28 | ASSETGGVYNEQF
TRBJ2-3 | TRBV5-1 | ASTRGGAEDTQY
TRBJ1-5 | TRBV30 | AWAAESQPQH
TRBJ1-5 | TRBV7-9 | SSSTGLGNQPQH
TRBJ1-1 | TRBV27 | ASSLGGDRGRSRAF
TRBJ2-7 | TRBV11-2 | ASSRSPAGDYEQY
TRBJ2-7 | TRBV6-1 | ASGDRSYEQY
TRBJ2-3 | TRBV9 | ASSKGLASTDTQY
TRBJ2-3 | TRBV2 | ASSRTIVGLDTQY
TRBJ1-1 | TRBV11-2 | ASSADRGNTEAF
TRBJ2-3 | TRBV7-2 | ASSSSVGTGDTQY
TRBJ1-2 | TRBV6-5 | ASSYEGTGTYGYT
TRBJ1-4 | TRBV29-1 | SVEGQGNEKLF
TRBJ2-3 | TRBV4-2 | ASSQDLDRSTDTQY
TRBJ2-3 | TRBV11-1 | ASSSWTSGLTDTQY
TRBJ1-1 | TRBV27 | ASSPLDVEGNTEAF
TRBJ1-1 | TRBV10-1 | ASSRGPVTEAF
TRBJ2-1 | TRBV27 | ASSSQGLPYNEQF
TRBJ2-1 | TRBV5-1 | ASRTGTGGNNEQF
TRBJ1-2 | TRBV15 | ATSSLNRDGYT
TRBJ1-5 | TRBV6-6 | ASRPDRVTQQPQH
TRBJ2-1 | TRBV5-1 | ASSSDRGAYNEQF
TRBJ2-1 | TRBV30 | AWTLAGTYNEQF
TRBJ1-1 | TRBV7-9 | ASSSGQGTEAF
TRBJ2-5 | TRBV6-5 | ASSYRGAGQQTQY
TRBJ1-1 | TRBV4-2 | ASSQDRAGAF
TRBJ1-1 | TRBV9 | ASSVAGGVNTEAF
TRBJ1-4 | TRBV7-2 | ASSFGERGEKLF
TRBJ1-4 | TRBV7-9 | ASSLVAYGANEKLF
TRBJ1-2 | TRBV30 | AWRDRGSMDRNYGYT
TRBJ1-2 | TRBV28 | ASSTLQTRNYGYT